A selection of T cell receptor beta chains follows, all from one sample in a study of T cells after yellow fever vaccination. MiXCR, applied by TCRdb to the 5' RACE reads, yields one record per CDR3 protein. The sample contains about 350,000 distinct CDR3 sequences, around 13% of which appear only once. Specimen: CD4+ T cells sorted from PBMCs, collected 15 days after the yellow fever booster vaccination. The receptor set was obtained from a man younger than 35 who received the YFV17D yellow fever vaccine. Each CDR3 is given with its conserved first and last residue. The order of the fields is J gene, V gene, clone size, D gene, CDR3 protein, CDR3 DNA. A D gene is named only where the DNA matches it firmly. The listing skips clone size in some rows; elsewhere it reads once, few, many or a size class.

TRBJ2-6,TRBV7-9,few,NA,CASSRQGGSGANVLTF,TGTGCCAGCAGCCGACAGGGAGGCTCTGGGGCCAACGTCCTGACTTTC
TRBJ1-1,TRBV29-1,many,NA,CSVRTVFDTEAFF,TGCAGCGTTAGGACGGTTTTCGACACTGAAGCTTTCTTT
TRBJ2-3,TRBV7-9,NA,TRBD1,CASRQGSSTDTQYF,TGTGCCAGCAGACAGGGGTCAAGCACAGATACGCAGTATTTT
TRBJ2-7,TRBV25-1,few,TRBD1,CASSALGQGAYEQYF,TGTGCCAGCAGTGCTCTTGGACAGGGGGCCTACGAGCAGTACTTC
TRBJ2-1,TRBV7-3,few,TRBD2,CASSLSGGANEQFF,TGTGCCAGCAGCCTTAGCGGGGGGGCTAATGAGCAGTTCTTC
TRBJ2-3,TRBV5-1,NA,NA,CASSRANRGDTQYF,TGCGCCAGCAGCAGGGCCAACCGGGGGGATACGCAGTATTTT
TRBJ2-7,TRBV6-1,NA,NA,CASTGAGTYEQYF,TGTGCCAGCACCGGGGCAGGAACCTACGAGCAGTACTTC
TRBJ1-2,TRBV12-3/TRBV12-4,NA,NA,CASSQTNYGYTF,TGTGCCAGCAGTCAGACGAACTATGGCTACACCTTC
TRBJ2-5,TRBV28,NA,NA,CASSASTMGWVTQYF,TGTGCCAGCAGTGCAAGTACGATGGGCTGGGTCACCCAGTACTTC
TRBJ1-4,TRBV3-1,NA,TRBD1,CASSEGQAWGKLFF,TGTGCCAGCAGCGAAGGACAGGCATGGGGAAAACTGTTTTTT
TRBJ2-6,TRBV7-8,few,NA,CASSPGFGANVLTF,TGTGCCAGCAGCCCCGGGTTTGGGGCCAACGTCCTGACTTTC
TRBJ2-1,TRBV20-1,NA,TRBD2,CRPPWGLAGYNEQFF,TGCAGACCACCTTGGGGACTAGCGGGATACAATGAGCAGTTCTTC
TRBJ2-3,TRBV9,NA,NA,CASKKASTDTQYF,TGTGCCAGCAAAAAGGCTAGCACAGATACGCAGTATTTT
TRBJ1-5,TRBV29-1,few,NA,CSVQAVANQPQHF,TGCAGCGTACAGGCGGTGGCGAATCAGCCCCAGCATTTT
TRBJ2-1,TRBV4-2,NA,NA,CASSPRPGLGNEQFF,TGTGCCAGCAGCCCGAGACCCGGGCTGGGCAATGAGCAGTTCTTC
TRBJ1-5,TRBV6-4,NA,NA,CASWGESSNQPQHF,TGTGCCAGCTGGGGGGAATCGAGCAATCAGCCCCAGCATTTT
TRBJ2-7,TRBV5-1,few,TRBD2,CASSLEGLAGNEQYF,TGCGCCAGCAGCTTGGAAGGCCTAGCGGGGAACGAGCAGTACTTC
TRBJ1-5,TRBV7-2,many,NA,CASSLDHNQPQHF,TGTGCCAGCAGCTTAGACCACAATCAGCCCCAGCATTTT
TRBJ1-1,TRBV7-2,few,NA,CAMQTNTEAFF,TGTGCCATGCAGACGAACACTGAAGCTTTCTTT
TRBJ2-1,TRBV3-1,many,NA,CASSQLGAEQFF,TGTGCCAGCAGCCAACTAGGGGCAGAGCAGTTCTTC
TRBJ1-2,TRBV5-1,NA,NA,CASSFVAGYGYTF,TGCGCCAGCAGCTTCGTCGCGGGATATGGCTACACCTTC
TRBJ2-3,TRBV5-1,NA,NA,CASSLAGIGKGYF,TGCGCCAGCAGCTTGGCCGGGATTGGGAAGGGGTATTTT
TRBJ2-5,TRBV18,NA,NA,CASSPQGRETQYF,TGTGCCAGCTCCCCACAGGGTCGGGAGACCCAGTACTTC
TRBJ1-6,TRBV5-6,NA,TRBD1,CASSPRTGSYNSPLHF,TGTGCCAGCAGCCCTCGGACAGGCTCCTATAATTCACCCCTCCACTTT
TRBJ2-7,TRBV6-5,few,NA,CASSYYEQYF,TGTGCCAGCAGTTACTACGAGCAGTACTTC
TRBJ2-1,TRBV7-8,few,TRBD2,CASSPRLAINEQFF,TGTGCCAGCAGCCCAAGACTAGCTATAAATGAGCAGTTCTTC
TRBJ1-6,TRBV2,NA,NA,CASSPQGHNNSPLHF,TGTGCCAGCAGTCCTCAGGGACACAATAATTCACCCCTCCACTTT
TRBJ2-6,TRBV18,NA,NA,CASSPPTGTGANVLTF,TGTGCCAGCTCACCACCAACAGGGACTGGGGCCAACGTCCTGACTTTC
TRBJ2-3,TRBV20-1,NA,NA,CSARWGGDTQYF,TGCAGTGCTAGATGGGGCGGGGATACGCAGTATTTT
TRBJ1-1,TRBV3-1,NA,NA,CASSLLTRNTEAFF,TGTGCCAGCAGCCTCCTCACACGGAACACTGAAGCTTTCTTT
TRBJ1-1,TRBV9,many,NA,CASRKIGGVNTEAFF,TGTGCCAGCAGGAAAATCGGGGGGGTGAACACTGAAGCTTTCTTT
TRBJ2-7,TRBV6-5,many,TRBD1,CASIGRGQGHHEQYF,TGTGCCAGCATCGGCCGGGGACAGGGGCACCACGAGCAGTACTTC
TRBJ2-3,TRBV18,few,TRBD2,CASSPPTSGTDTQYF,TGTGCCAGCTCACCACCGACTAGCGGCACAGATACGCAGTATTTT
TRBJ1-5,TRBV4-1,few,TRBD1,CASSQRGFGQGRNQPQHF,TGCGCCAGCAGCCAACGGGGTTTCGGACAGGGGCGGAATCAGCCCCAGCATTTT
TRBJ2-3,TRBV7-8,few,NA,CASSLFVRGGGDTQYF,TGTGCCAGCAGCTTATTTGTTCGGGGAGGAGGAGATACGCAGTATTTT
TRBJ2-3,TRBV7-9,NA,TRBD2,CASSSSSGSTDTQYF,TGTGCCAGCAGCTCTTCTAGCGGAAGCACAGATACGCAGTATTTT
TRBJ2-2,TRBV20-1,NA,TRBD2,CSASGTSGAHTGELFF,TGCAGTGCTTCCGGGACTAGCGGGGCTCACACCGGGGAGCTGTTTTTT
TRBJ2-2,TRBV11-3,NA,NA,CASSVGRATGELFF,TGTGCCAGCAGCGTCGGCCGGGCCACCGGGGAGCTGTTTTTT
TRBJ1-2,TRBV2,few,NA,CASSGGGKGSYTF,TGTGCCAGCAGTGGAGGGGGAAAAGGGAGCTACACCTTC